The clone carrying this T cell receptor beta chain was detected only once. The source of the sample is a study of Ad26.COV2.S vaccination and SARS-CoV-2 variants. Study as a whole: Enrolled in COV1001, the donor was in the Ad26.COV2.S trial arm, which received the vaccine.

CDR1 is LGHNA, CDR2 YNFKEQ, per germline. This CDR3 is built from 15 residues. The V segment lost 1 base and the J segment 8 bases; nucleotides outside the gene matches: 9. This sample's treatment: some 20 received Ad26.COV2.S at low or high dose, single or two shots; about five received placebo; per-sample allocation not given. Repertoires come from day 63 after the first vaccine or placebo injection. Only in-frame clones appear in the TCRdb table, and some are missing; sequencing was by immunoSEQ multiplex PCR. The sample has 450,000 to 550,000 clones, roughly nine tenths seen once. This clonotype originated in a person aged 18-65 years who received the Ad26.COV2.S COVID-19 vaccine or a placebo. Sequencing was performed on peripheral blood, taken in a trial of Ad26.COV2.S vaccine versus placebo. The chain joins TRBV4-2 to TRBJ1-2; TRBD1 matches 8 bases. This chain's CDR3 is CASSQAGRGLKGYTF. CDR3 nucleotide sequence: TGTGCCAGCAGCCAAGCTGGCAGGGGGCTGAAGGGCTACACCTTC.